This T cell receptor (beta chain) was obtained from a study of lymphopenia after photon versus proton radiotherapy. Points from the study as a whole: Only patients who died were analyzed for survival; proton advantage is unproven. Under photons, naive T cells and diversity fell while effector/memory populations rose. Post-nadir diversity loss with photons came from oligoclonal expansion, particularly CD8+ Temra cells.

TCRdb keeps only in-frame clones here, not all; method: immunoSEQ multiplex PCR. The sample lists about 26,000 clones, approximately 89% occurring once. The CDR3 runs 13 residues. Germline CDR1 is MNHNS and CDR2 is SASEGT. As for this clone: No antigen is known for it. At one boundary the junction diverges from the germline segment, which might be a read error.

This receptor was taken from a man under 40 with gastric cancer. Material: peripheral blood, obtained from a patient treated with photon-based radiotherapy. The gene calls are TRBV6-1 and TRBJ1-1; TRBD1 might be the D (6 bases). The CDR3 DNA reads TGTGCCATTGTATACAGGGTGAATACTGAAGCTTTCTTT. This codes for CAIVYRVNTEAFF.